The 25 T cell receptor beta chains below all came from one sample that was sequenced in a study of T-cell reconstitution after alpha-beta-depleted transplantation in children (dated by TCRdb to 2016 to 2017). The sample's treatment or condition label is to be understood as: allogeneic hematopoietic cell transplantation with graft depleted of TCRalphabeta T cells and CD19 B cells. Library preparation used PCR. The sample was run on an Illumina HiSeq 2500. Molecular barcoding was employed in the preparation of TCR libraries, with unique molecular identifiers being used to normalize TCRbeta repertoire quantification. Using fastp at Q25 and MiXCR, TCRdb reprocessed the public reads and kept productive beta chains. Entries that share a CDR3 protein sequence are merged under the most common genes and DNA. Recorded for this sample are roughly 120,000 distinct CDR3 sequences; roughly 23% of them occurred a single time. The leading ten clones occupy under 12% of the sample.

The sequences come from PBMCs, mostly from graft donor cells, collected 180 days after TCRalphabeta/CD19-depleted stem cell transplant. These receptors were obtained from a male patient between 2 and 10 years old who had a stem cell transplant for chronic granulomatous disease, so the T cells may come from the graft donor.

The gene calls are TRBV11-2 and TRBJ2-3; 8 nucleotides match TRBD1. V lost 4 bases to trimming and J lost 8 bases; unmatched junction nucleotides: 14. The CDR3 consists of 16 residues. CDR1 and CDR2 (germline): SGHAT, FQNNGV. The CDR3 sequence: CASSSLRDRGGGTQYF. DNA for the CDR3: TGTGCCAGCAGCTCCCTACGAGACAGGGGTGGAGGTACGCAGTATTTT.

The chain employs TRBV27 and TRBJ2-7; 12 nucleotides agree with TRBD2. The junction had 2 bases not matched to a gene; V was cut back by 6 bases and J by 5 bases. In germline, CDR1 is MNHEY, CDR2 SMNVEV (reference sequence). The CDR3 is 13 amino acids. The CDR3 loop reads CASRRLAGDEQYF. In DNA form, the CDR3 reads TGTGCCAGCAGGAGACTAGCGGGGGACGAGCAGTACTTC.

This clonotype has only a few counts. V usage is TRBV5-1 and J usage is TRBJ2-3, with D unclear. Per the germline V gene, CDR1 is SGHRS and CDR2 is YFSETQ. The CDR3 consists of 16 residues. Trimming removed 0 bases from V and 0 bases from J, with 11 bases in between. CDR3 amino acids: CASSLDLARSTDTQYF. CDR3 nucleotide sequence: TGCGCCAGCAGCTTGGACTTGGCCAGGAGCACAGATACGCAGTATTTT.

In the case of this clonotype: One end of the junction is discordant with germline, which a read error may explain. J is TRBJ2-3 and V is TRBV7-3, with TRBD2 matching over 16 bases. Per the germline V gene, CDR1 is SGHTA and CDR2 is FQGTGA. CDR3 length: 19 residues. Here the CDR3 reads CTSSPGLAGGTADTDTQYF. CDR3 DNA: TGTACCAGCAGCCCGGGACTAGCGGGAGGGACAGCCGACACAGATACGCAGTATTTT.

This rearrangement joins TRBV12-3 or TRBV12-4 to TRBJ2-1, with D perhaps matching TRBD1 (6 bases). Trimming left V 6 bases short and J 6 bases short, with 21 bases between. The CDR3 has 16 amino acids. The CDR3 DNA reads as TGTGCCAGCAGGCATACACCGGGACAAGGGGGCAATGAGCAGTTCTTC. Translating it yields CASRHTPGQGGNEQFF.

The chain links TRBV18 to TRBJ1-5; D call uncertain. The germline CDR1 and CDR2 sequences are KGHSH and LQKENI. The CDR3 extends over 15 amino acids. The germline V and J ends were trimmed by 6 bases and 7 bases, with 19 bases remaining between them. CDR3 DNA sequence: TGTGCCAGCTCTCAGGCAAACAGCCCGCGGCAGCCCCAGCATTTT. Residues: CASSQANSPRQPQHF.

The chain combines TRBV12-3 or TRBV12-4 with TRBJ2-1, with TRBD1 identical over 10 bases. The CDR3 has 16 amino acids. V lost 5 bases to trimming and J lost 7 bases; unmatched junction nucleotides: 11. The CDR3 region has the DNA TGTGCCAGCAGTCCGAGTCGAGACAGGGGGCAAAATGAGCAGTTCTTC. Its translation: CASSPSRDRGQNEQFF.

The V call is TRBV12-3 or TRBV12-4, the J call TRBJ2-7, with TRBD1 matching over 8 bases. Trimming cost V 4 bases and J 0 bases; bases outside gene matches: 5. The CDR3 loop spans 15 amino acids. The DNA for the CDR3 is TGTGCCAGCAGTTCCGTGGGACAGGCCTCCTACGAGCAGTACTTC. Its translation is CASSSVGQASYEQYF.

The table lists this clonotype with many counts. V usage is TRBV12-3 or TRBV12-4 and J usage is TRBJ2-1; TRBD2 matches at 8 bases. The CDR3 spans 16 residues. V shed 2 bases and J 8 bases; nucleotides not matched to a gene: 11. The CDR3 region is CASSLFGRGGEDEQFF. DNA for the CDR3: TGTGCCAGCAGTTTATTCGGGAGGGGCGGGGAGGATGAGCAGTTCTTC.

The chain recombines TRBV10-2 with TRBJ2-1; 9 bases agree with TRBD2. J gave up 3 bases and V 0 bases, and 6 bases lay outside the gene matches. Germline CDR1 is WSHSY and CDR2 is SAAADI. This CDR3 contains 17 residues. The CDR3 sequence is CASSESRGRANYNEQFF. DNA for the CDR3: TGCGCCAGCAGTGAGTCCCGCGGGAGGGCTAACTACAATGAGCAGTTCTTC.

The V gene is TRBV29-1, the J gene TRBJ2-7, with D tentatively TRBD1 (5 bases). The germline CDR1 and CDR2 sequences are SQVTM and ANQGSEA. The CDR3 is made up of 13 amino acids. The DNA of the CDR3 is TGCAGTGGGGCAGGGCCTCCTTCCTACGAGCAGTACTTC. This sequence encodes CSGAGPPSYEQYF.

This clonotype was found many times. This sequence joins TRBV7-9 and TRBJ1-5, with D possibly matching TRBD1 (5 bases). The CDR3 covers 17 residues. The germline CDR1 and CDR2 sequences are SEHNR and FQNEAQ (reference sequence). The V end lost 1 base, the J end lost 4 bases, and 17 bases lay between the germline ends. The CDR3, as DNA: TGTGCCAGCAGCTTAGGTCTTCGGCAGGGCAGTAATCAGCCCCAGCATTTT. The encoded protein is CASSLGLRQGSNQPQHF.

The table lists this clonotype with a few counts. The chain couples TRBV20-1 to TRBJ1-1; possibly TRBD1 for D (6 bases). CDR3 length equals 15 residues. CDR1 DFQATT and CDR2 SNEGSKA come from the germline V gene (reference sequence). V shed 0 bases and J shed 5 bases, with 16 bases lying between them. The CDR3 sequence: CSARDTAGGETEAFF. Written as DNA, the CDR3 is TGCAGTGCTAGAGATACTGCCGGGGGCGAGACTGAAGCTTTCTTT.

This clonotype was observed a few times. The genes are TRBV5-1 and TRBJ1-6, with D unclear. This CDR3 has 15 amino acids. Trimming pared 0 bases from V and 7 bases from J, leaving 11 bases between. Germline V CDR1 and CDR2: SGHRS, YFSETQ. As DNA, the CDR3 is TGCGCCAGCAGCTTGGAAGTGAGTTGGAATTCACCCCTCCACTTT. It encodes CASSLEVSWNSPLHF.

This clonotype occurred a few times. The J gene is TRBJ2-5, the V gene TRBV20-1; D is possibly TRBD2 (6 bases). V lost 6 bases and J lost 8, with 19 bases in between. The CDR3 is made up of 13 amino acids. Germline CDR1 reads DFQATT; CDR2 reads SNEGSKA (reference sequence). The DNA for the CDR3 is TGCAGTGCCTTACTAGCACCCATTGGTACCCAGTACTTC. Amino acid sequence: CSALLAPIGTQYF.

This clonotype was counted a few times. This sequence joins TRBV27 and TRBJ2-5, with a tentative D call TRBD2 (6 bases). Per germline, CDR1 MNHEY and CDR2 SMNVEV (reference sequence). The CDR3 sequence is 13 residues long. V was shortened by 6 bases and J by 5 bases, with 13 bases between the two germline ends. The CDR3 spells CASSSLAMETQYF. The CDR3 region has the DNA TGTGCCAGCAGCTCTCTAGCGATGGAGACCCAGTACTTC.

The table lists this clonotype with a few counts. The chain has TRBV4-3 and TRBJ2-7; tentatively, D is TRBD1 or TRBD2 (5 bases each). Trimming removed 4 bases at V and 5 bases at J, with 21 bases between. The CDR3 spans 16 residues. The germline CDR1 and CDR2 sequences are LGHNA and YSLEER. The CDR3 nucleotides read TGCGCCAGCAGCCTTACGGGACGGCTGAACGGTGACGAGCAGTACTTC. Translation gives CASSLTGRLNGDEQYF.

The V call is TRBV27, the J call TRBJ2-7; TRBD1 agrees at 8 bases. CDR1 and CDR2 (germline): MNHEY, SMNVEV (reference sequence). This CDR3 is 17 amino acids long. The junction had 12 bases not matched to a gene; V was cut back by 2 bases and J by 3 bases. CDR3 nucleotide sequence: TGTGCCAGCAGTTTAGGGACAGGACCCGGAGTGGACTACGAGCAGTACTTC. Protein sequence: CASSLGTGPGVDYEQYF.

There are many counts of this clonotype. The J gene is TRBJ1-1, the V gene TRBV29-1, with D maybe TRBD1 (6 bases). The CDR3 spans 14 residues. Trimming took off 4 bases at V and 2 bases at J, with 14 bases between the two ends. Per the germline V gene, CDR1 is SQVTM and CDR2 is ANQGSEA. The DNA of the CDR3 is TGCAGCGTTGCGCCCCGGACAGATAACACTGAAGCTTTCTTT. The encoded protein is CSVAPRTDNTEAFF.

A remark on this clonotype: One end of the junction varies from germline; a read error may be responsible. The chain uses TRBV3-1 and TRBJ2-3, with D perhaps given as TRBD1 or TRBD2 (5 bases each). Germline-derived CDR1 and CDR2 are LGHDT and YNNKEL (reference sequence). The CDR3 loop spans 17 amino acids. This CDR3 reads CASTQALLPGRTDTQYF. In DNA form, the CDR3 reads TGTGCCAGCACCCAAGCCCTCCTCCCGGGACGCACAGATACGCAGTATTTT.

The rearrangement links TRBV27 to TRBJ2-3, with D possibly matching TRBD1 (5 bases). V lost 5 bases and J lost 7, with 13 bases in between. This CDR3 is 13 amino acids long. From germline, CDR1 is MNHEY and CDR2 SMNVEV (reference sequence). The CDR3 DNA reads as TGTGCCAGCAGTAGACAGCCCTGGAATACGCAGTATTTT. Its protein product is CASSRQPWNTQYF.

A few counts support this clonotype. This chain uses TRBV10-2 with TRBJ1-5, with D perhaps TRBD1 (6 bases). Trimming removed 6 bases at V and 3 bases at J, with 12 bases between. The germline V gene encodes CDR1 WSHSY and CDR2 SAAADI. This CDR3 has 14 amino acids. The CDR3 sequence: CASRPDSANQPQHF. CDR3 DNA sequence: TGCGCCAGCAGACCGGACAGCGCCAATCAGCCCCAGCATTTT.

Notes on this clonotype: A single base separates this from a much larger clone, so it may be a read error. V and J are TRBV29-1 and TRBJ2-7; 11 nucleotides align to TRBD2. The CDR3 contains 12 residues. CDR1 is SQVTM and CDR2 is ANQGSEA in the germline V gene. The chain's CDR3 is CGVLAGGYEQYF. The DNA for the CDR3 is TGCGGCGTTCTAGCGGGAGGTTACGAGCAGTACTTC.

This clonotype showed up many times. The V and J genes are TRBV20-1 and TRBJ2-7, with 8 bases aligning to TRBD2. This CDR3 is 16 amino acids long. The trim removed 6 bases at V and 3 bases at J, leaving 16 bases unmatched. From germline, CDR1 is DFQATT and CDR2 SNEGSKA (reference sequence). The CDR3, as DNA: TGCAGTGCGAGAATAAGAACCGGGAGGGCCGTCTACGAGCAGTACTTC. This sequence encodes CSARIRTGRAVYEQYF.

This chain links TRBV20-1 with TRBJ2-1; no clear D. The CDR3 totals 13 residues. The V gene's germline CDR1 is DFQATT and CDR2 SNEGSKA (reference sequence). V was shortened by 6 bases and J by 4 bases, with 13 bases between the two germline ends. The CDR3 here is CSARSNKYNEQFF. Here the CDR3 DNA reads TGCAGTGCGAGAAGTAACAAGTACAATGAGCAGTTCTTC.